This T cell receptor (beta chain) was identified in a study of blood T cell repertoires in COVID-19. Study as a whole: Sites in the United States, Italy and Spain provided acute and convalescent COVID-19 samples. Sources were T cells, B-cell-depleted T cells, or PBMCs; the material itself was cDNA or gDNA.

Data came from immunoSEQ multiplex PCR; TCRdb stores just in-frame clones and leaves some out. The sample has about 200,000 clones; almost 90% are singletons. Germline V gene data show CDR1 as GTSNPN and CDR2 as SVGIG (reference sequence). V lost 0 bases and J lost 7, with 16 bases in between. The length of the CDR3 is 15 residues. The clonotype comes from a man younger than 35 with active or convalescent COVID-19. This chain links TRBV30 with TRBJ1-5; D gene ambiguous. The sample consisted of peripheral blood. DNA for the CDR3: TGTGCCTGGAGTGTAACGAGGCTCCGGTCCCAGCCCCAGCATTTT. Amino acids: CAWSVTRLRSQPQHF.